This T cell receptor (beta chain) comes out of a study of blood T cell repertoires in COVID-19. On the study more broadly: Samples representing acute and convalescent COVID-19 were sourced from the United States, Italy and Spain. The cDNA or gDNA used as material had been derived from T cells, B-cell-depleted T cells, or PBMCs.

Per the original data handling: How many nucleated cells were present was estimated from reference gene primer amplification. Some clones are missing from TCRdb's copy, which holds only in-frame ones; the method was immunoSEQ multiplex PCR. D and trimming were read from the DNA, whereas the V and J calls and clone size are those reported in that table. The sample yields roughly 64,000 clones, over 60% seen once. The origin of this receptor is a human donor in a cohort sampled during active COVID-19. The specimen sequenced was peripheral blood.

CDR3 DNA: TGTGCCAGCAGCTCCGGGACAGGGGGTCCAGATACGCAGTATTTT. Translation: CASSSGTGGPDTQYF. The chain employs TRBV5-6 and TRBJ2-3; 11 bases line up with TRBD1. There are 15 residues in the CDR3. Germline CDR1 reads SGHDT; CDR2 reads YYEEEE. J gave up 4 bases and V 3 bases, and 4 bases lay outside the gene matches.